Listed below are T cell receptor beta chains from one sample, sequenced in a study of radiation and T cells in renal cell carcinoma. Here immunoSEQ multiplex PCR was the method, and the copy in TCRdb shows in-frame clones only, minus some. The repertoire has about 150,000 clones, 87% of them found once; the top ten carry 10% to 15%. The sample in question was blood, obtained from a patient whose treatment included radiotherapy and nephrectomy. The receptors come from a woman in her 50s with renal cell carcinoma. The CDR3 runs from the conserved cysteine through the conserved F or W. Each record gives: V gene, CDR3 protein.

TRBV11-2,CASSREDRALGTEAFF
TRBV4-1,CASSQAARTGELFF
TRBV7-9,CASSFPASGKGTEAFF
TRBV7-8,CASSSIGDRGTEAFF
TRBV19,CASSIGGGLAEAFF
TRBV13,CASSALNRGRRTEAFF
TRBV20-1,CSAGRGHEQYF
TRBV18,CASSPNPNTGELFF
TRBV18,CASSPRSRARSYNEQFF
TRBV6-1,CASSADRGSGRAFF
TRBV7-9,CASSPSGLTSGANVLTF
TRBV5-1,CASSFDGITEAFF
TRBV6-5,CASSYDSSGANVLTF
TRBV19,CASKQVSSYNEQFF
TRBV5-5,CASSLSVSSYNSPLHF
TRBV4-1,CASSQDRARSQGEGNTIYF
TRBV2,CASSVVEAFF
TRBV7-9,CASSFRVNRDNTNEKLFF